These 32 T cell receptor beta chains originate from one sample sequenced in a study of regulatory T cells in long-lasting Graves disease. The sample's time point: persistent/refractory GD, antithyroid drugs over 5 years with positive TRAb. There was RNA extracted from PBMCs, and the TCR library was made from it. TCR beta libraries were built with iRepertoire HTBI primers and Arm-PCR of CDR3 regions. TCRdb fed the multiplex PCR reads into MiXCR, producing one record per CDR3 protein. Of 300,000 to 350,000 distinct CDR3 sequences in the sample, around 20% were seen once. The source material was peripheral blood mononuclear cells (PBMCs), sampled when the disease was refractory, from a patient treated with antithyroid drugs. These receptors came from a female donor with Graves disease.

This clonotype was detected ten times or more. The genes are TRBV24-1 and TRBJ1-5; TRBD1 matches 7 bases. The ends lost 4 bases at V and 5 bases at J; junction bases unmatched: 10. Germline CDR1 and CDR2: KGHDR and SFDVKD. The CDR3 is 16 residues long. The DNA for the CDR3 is TGTGCCACCAGTGACTCACAGGGGACCCCAGATCAGCCCCAGCATTTT. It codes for CATSDSQGTPDQPQHF.

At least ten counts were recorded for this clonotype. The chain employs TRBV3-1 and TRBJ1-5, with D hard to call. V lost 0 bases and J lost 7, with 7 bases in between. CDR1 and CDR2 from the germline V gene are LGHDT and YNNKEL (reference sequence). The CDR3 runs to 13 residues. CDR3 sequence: CASSQDTGQPQHF. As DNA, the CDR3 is TGTGCCAGCAGCCAAGATACGGGGCAGCCCCAGCATTTT.

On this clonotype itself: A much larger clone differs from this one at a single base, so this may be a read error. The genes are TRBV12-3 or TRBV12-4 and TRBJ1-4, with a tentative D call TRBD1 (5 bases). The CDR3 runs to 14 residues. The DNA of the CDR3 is TGTGCCGGCAGTTTGGAGAGGGGAAGTGAAAAACTGTTTTTT. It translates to CAGSLERGSEKLFF.

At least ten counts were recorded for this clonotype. CDR3 sequence: CASSFTGTGFSEQYF. The CDR3 region has the DNA TGTGCCAGCAGCTTCACCGGGACAGGGTTTAGTGAGCAGTACTTC. The V and J genes are TRBV11-2 and TRBJ2-7; TRBD1 matches at 9 bases. The CDR3 length is 15 residues. V lost 3 bases, J lost 7 bases, and 10 bases stayed unmatched. Germline V gene lookup returns CDR1 SGHAT and CDR2 FQNNGV. Drawing the rest from reference TRBV11-2 and TRBJ2-7, the complete variable domain is EAGVAQSPRYKIIEKRQSVAFWCNPISGHATLYWYQQILGQGPKLLIQFQNNGVVDDSQLPKDRFSAERLKGVDSTLKIQPAKLEDSAVYLCASSFTGTGFSEQYFGPGTRLTVT.

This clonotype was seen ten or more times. Here the CDR3 DNA reads TGTGCCAGCCTTCGACTAGCGGGCCGGACCGGGGAGCTGTTTTTT. Translated: CASLRLAGRTGELFF. The chain carries TRBV2 and TRBJ2-2, with TRBD2 identical over 10 bases. CDR1 is SNHLY, CDR2 FYNNEI, per germline. The length of the CDR3 is 15 residues. V dropped 8 bases and J dropped 5; count of bases not matched to a gene: 8.

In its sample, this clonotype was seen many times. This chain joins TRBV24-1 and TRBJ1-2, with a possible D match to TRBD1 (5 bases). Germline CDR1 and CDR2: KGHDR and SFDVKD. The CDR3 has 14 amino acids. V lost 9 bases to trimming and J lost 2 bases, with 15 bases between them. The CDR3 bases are TGTGCCACCGTAATGAAGGGGCAAAACTATGGCTACACCTTC. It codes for CATVMKGQNYGYTF.

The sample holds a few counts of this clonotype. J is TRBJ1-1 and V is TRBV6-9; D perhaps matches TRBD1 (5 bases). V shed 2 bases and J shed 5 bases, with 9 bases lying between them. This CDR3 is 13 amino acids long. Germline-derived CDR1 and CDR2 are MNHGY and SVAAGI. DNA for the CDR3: TGTGCCAGCAGTTATGGGGGGGATACTGAAGCTTTCTTT. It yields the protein CASSYGGDTEAFF.

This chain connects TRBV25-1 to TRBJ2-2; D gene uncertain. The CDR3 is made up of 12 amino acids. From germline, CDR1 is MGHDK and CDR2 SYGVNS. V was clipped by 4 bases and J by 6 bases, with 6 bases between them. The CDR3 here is CASSVGSGELFF. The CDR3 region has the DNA TGTGCCAGCAGTGTAGGGTCCGGGGAGCTGTTTTTT.

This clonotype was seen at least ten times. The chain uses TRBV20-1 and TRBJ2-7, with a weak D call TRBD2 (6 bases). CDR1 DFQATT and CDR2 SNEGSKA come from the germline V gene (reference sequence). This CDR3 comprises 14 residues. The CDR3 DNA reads TGCAGCGCCCTAGGGAGGCAAAGCTCCTACGAGCAGTACTTC. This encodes CSALGRQSSYEQYF.

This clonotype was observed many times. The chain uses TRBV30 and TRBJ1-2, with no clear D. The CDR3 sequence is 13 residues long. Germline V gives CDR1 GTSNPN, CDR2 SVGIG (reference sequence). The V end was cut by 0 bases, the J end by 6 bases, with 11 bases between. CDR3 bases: TGTGCCTGGAGTGTACTAAAGGGAAATGGCTACACCTTC. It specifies CAWSVLKGNGYTF. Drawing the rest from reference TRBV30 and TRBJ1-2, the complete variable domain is SQTIHQWPATLVQPVGSPLSLECTVEGTSNPNLYWYRQAAGRGLQLLFYSVGIGQISSEVPQNLSASRPQDRQFILSSKKLLLSDSGFYLCAWSVLKGNGYTFGSGTRLTVV.

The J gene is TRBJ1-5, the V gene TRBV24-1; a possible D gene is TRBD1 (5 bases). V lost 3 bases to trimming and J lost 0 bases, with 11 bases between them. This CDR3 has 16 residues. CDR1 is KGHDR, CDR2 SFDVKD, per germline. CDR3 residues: CATSDPSTASNQPQHF. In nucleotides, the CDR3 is TGTGCCACCAGTGATCCCTCGACAGCTAGCAATCAGCCCCAGCATTTT.

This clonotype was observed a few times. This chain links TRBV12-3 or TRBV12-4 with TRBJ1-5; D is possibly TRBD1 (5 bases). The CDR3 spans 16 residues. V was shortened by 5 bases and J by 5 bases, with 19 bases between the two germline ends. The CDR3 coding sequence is TGTGCCAGCAGTCAAGACAAGGGGAACTTGGATCAGCCCCAGCATTTT. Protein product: CASSQDKGNLDQPQHF.

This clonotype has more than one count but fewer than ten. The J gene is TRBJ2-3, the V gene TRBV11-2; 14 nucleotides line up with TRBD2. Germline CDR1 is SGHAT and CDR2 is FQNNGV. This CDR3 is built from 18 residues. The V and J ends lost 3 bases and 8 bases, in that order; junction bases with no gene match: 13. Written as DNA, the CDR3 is TGTGCCAGCAGCTTCGAAGTAGGGGGACTAGCGGGAGTCGGTACGCAGTATTTT. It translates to CASSFEVGGLAGVGTQYF.

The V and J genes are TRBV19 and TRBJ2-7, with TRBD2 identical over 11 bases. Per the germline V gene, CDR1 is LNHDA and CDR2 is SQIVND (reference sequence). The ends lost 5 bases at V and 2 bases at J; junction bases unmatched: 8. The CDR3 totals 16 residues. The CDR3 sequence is CASSAASGGSPYEQYF. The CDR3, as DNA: TGTGCCAGTAGTGCAGCTAGCGGGGGGTCCCCCTACGAGCAGTACTTC. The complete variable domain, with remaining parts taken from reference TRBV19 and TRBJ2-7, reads DGGITQSPKYLFRKEGQNVTLSCEQNLNHDAMYWYRQDPGQGLRLIYYSQIVNDFQKGDIAEGYSVSREKKESFPLTVTSAQKNPTAFYLCASSAASGGSPYEQYFGPGTRLTVT.

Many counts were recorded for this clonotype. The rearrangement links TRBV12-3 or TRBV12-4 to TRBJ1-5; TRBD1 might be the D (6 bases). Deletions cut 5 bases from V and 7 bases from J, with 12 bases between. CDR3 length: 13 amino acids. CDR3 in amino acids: CASSNREPQPQHF. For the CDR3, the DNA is TGTGCCAGCAGTAACAGGGAACCCCAGCCCCAGCATTTT.

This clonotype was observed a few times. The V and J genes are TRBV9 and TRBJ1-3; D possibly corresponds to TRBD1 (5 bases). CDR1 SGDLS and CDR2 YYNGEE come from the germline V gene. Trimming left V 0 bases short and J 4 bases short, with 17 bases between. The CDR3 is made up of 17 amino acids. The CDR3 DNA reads TGTGCCAGCAGCGTAGCCGAATTCCGGGACGGCGGAAACACCATATATTTT. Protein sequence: CASSVAEFRDGGNTIYF.

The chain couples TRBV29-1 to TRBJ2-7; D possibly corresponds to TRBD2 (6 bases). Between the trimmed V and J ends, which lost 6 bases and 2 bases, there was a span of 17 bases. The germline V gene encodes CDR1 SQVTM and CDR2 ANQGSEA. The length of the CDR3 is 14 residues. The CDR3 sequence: CSVKSGTGAYEQYF. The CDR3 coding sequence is TGCAGCGTCAAATCCGGGACGGGGGCCTACGAGCAGTACTTC.

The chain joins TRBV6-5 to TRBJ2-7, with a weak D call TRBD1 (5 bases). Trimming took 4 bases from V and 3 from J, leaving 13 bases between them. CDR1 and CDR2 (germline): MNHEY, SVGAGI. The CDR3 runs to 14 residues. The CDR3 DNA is TGTGCCAGCAGTTTCTTGACAGTTAACTACGAGCAGTACTTC. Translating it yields CASSFLTVNYEQYF.

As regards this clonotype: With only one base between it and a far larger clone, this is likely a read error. The CDR3 nucleotides are TGTGCCGGCAGCTTAAGTGGAACTAATGAAAAACTGTTTTTT. Protein: CAGSLSGTNEKLFF. The gene calls are TRBV7-2 and TRBJ1-4; D is undetermined. Germline assignment: CDR1 SGHTA and CDR2 FQGNSA. The CDR3 runs to 14 residues.

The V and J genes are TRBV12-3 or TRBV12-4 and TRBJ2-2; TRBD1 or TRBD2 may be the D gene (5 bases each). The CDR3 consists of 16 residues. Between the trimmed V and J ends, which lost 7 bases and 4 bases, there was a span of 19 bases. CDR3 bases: TGTGCCAGCACCATCACCCTGGGGGTACCCACCGGGGAGCTGTTTTTT. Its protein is CASTITLGVPTGELFF.

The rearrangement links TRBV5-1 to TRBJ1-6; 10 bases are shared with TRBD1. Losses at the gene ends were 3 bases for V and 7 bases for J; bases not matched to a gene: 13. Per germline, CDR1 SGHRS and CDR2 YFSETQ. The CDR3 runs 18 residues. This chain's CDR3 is CASSSIPGQGSINSPLHF. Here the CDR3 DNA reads TGCGCCAGCAGCTCGATCCCGGGACAGGGGAGTATAAATTCACCCCTCCACTTT.

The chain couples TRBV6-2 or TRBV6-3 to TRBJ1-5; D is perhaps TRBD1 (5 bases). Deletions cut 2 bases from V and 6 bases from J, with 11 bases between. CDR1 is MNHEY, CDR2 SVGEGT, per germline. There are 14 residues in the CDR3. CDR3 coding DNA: TGTGCCAGCAGTTACAAAGGGGCTAGTCAGCCCCAGCATTTT. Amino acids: CASSYKGASQPQHF.

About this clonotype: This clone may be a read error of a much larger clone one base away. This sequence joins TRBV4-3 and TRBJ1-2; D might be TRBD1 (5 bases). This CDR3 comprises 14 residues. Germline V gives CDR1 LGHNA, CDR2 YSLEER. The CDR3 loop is CASSQDGGLLGYAF. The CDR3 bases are TGCGCCAGCAGCCAAGACGGGGGATTGCTAGGCTACGCCTTC.

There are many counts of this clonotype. This CDR3 reads CAGFKGTVNSPLHF. In DNA form, the CDR3 reads TGTGCCGGGTTCAAAGGAACAGTTAATTCACCCCTCCACTTT. This chain uses TRBV30 with TRBJ1-6; D gene uncertain. V was pared by 8 bases and J by 6 bases, with 17 bases between. The CDR3 loop spans 14 amino acids. Germline lookup yields CDR1 GTSNPN and CDR2 SVGIG (reference sequence).

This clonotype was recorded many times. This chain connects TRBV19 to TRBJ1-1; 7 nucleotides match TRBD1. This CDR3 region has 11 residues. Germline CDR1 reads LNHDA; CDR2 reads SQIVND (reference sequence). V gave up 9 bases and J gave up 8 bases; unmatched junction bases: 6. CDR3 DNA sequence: TGTGCCAGGACAGGGTGGCGGGAAGCTTTCTTT. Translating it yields CARTGWREAFF.

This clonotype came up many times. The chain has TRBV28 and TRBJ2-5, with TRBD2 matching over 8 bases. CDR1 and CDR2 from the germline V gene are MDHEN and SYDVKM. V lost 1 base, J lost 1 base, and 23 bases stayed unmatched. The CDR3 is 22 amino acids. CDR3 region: CASSLLPGGRDPPAFLQETQYF. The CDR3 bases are TGTGCCAGCAGTTTATTACCGGGAGGGCGGGATCCCCCCGCCTTTCTCCAAGAGACCCAGTACTTC.

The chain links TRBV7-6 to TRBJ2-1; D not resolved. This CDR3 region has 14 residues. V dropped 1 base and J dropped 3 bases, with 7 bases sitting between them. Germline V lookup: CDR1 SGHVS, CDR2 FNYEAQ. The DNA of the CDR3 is TGTGCCAGCAGCTTAGACGCGGACTACAATGAGCAGTTCTTC. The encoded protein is CASSLDADYNEQFF.

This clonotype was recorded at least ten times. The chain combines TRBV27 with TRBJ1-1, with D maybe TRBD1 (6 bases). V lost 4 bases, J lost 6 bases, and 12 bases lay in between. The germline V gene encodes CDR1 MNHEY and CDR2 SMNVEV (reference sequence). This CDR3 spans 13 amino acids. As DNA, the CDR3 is TGTGCCAGCAGTTCACAGGGTTTCCCTGAAGCTTTCTTT. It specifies CASSSQGFPEAFF.

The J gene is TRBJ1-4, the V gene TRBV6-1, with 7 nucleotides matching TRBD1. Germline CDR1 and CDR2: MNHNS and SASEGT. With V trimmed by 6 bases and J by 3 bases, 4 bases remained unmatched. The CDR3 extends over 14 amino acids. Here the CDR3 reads CASRQGRANEKLFF. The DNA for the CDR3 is TGTGCCAGCAGACAGGGGAGGGCTAATGAAAAACTGTTTTTT.

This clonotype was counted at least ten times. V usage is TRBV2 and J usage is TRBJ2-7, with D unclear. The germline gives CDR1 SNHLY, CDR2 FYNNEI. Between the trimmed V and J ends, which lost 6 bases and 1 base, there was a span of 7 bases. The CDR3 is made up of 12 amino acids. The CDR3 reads CASSLLSYEQYF. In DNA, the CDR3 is TGTGCCAGCAGCCTCCTATCCTACGAGCAGTACTTC.

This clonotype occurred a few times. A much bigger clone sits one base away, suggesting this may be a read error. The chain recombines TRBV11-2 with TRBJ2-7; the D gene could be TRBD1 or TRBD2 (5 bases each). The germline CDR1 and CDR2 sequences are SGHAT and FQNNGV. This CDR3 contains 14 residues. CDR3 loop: CASSLLNSGQEQCF. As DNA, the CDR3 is TGTGCCAGCAGCTTATTGAATTCGGGGCAAGAGCAGTGCTTC.

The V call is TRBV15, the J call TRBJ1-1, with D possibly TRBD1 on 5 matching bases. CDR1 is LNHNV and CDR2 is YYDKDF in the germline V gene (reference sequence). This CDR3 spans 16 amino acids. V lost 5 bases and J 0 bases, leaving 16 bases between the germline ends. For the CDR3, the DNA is TGTGCCACCAGCTCCCCGGGACGGACAATGAACACTGAAGCTTTCTTT. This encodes CATSSPGRTMNTEAFF.